These 7 T cell receptor beta chains originate from one sample sequenced in a study of shared clonotypes between healthy human individuals. TCRdb's table, derived via immunoSEQ multiplex PCR, lists solely in-frame clones and lacks some. The sample shows roughly 2.4 million clones, almost 96% of them seen only once. Sample: naive CD4+ T cells sorted from blood. Subset defined: CD45RA+ positively selected. These receptors came from a man aged 18 to 29 in good health.

About this clone: Additional DNA sequences in this sample encode the identical CDR3. The V and J genes are TRBV30 and TRBJ2-6; D unclear. The CDR3 totals 13 residues. V lost 1 base, J lost 4 bases, and 5 bases lay in between. Looked up from germline, CDR1 is GTSNPN and CDR2 is SVGIG (reference sequence). The CDR3 here is CAWSGTGANVLTF. CDR3 DNA: TGTGCCTGGAGTGGTACGGGGGCCAACGTCCTGACTTTC. Full variable domain (rest looked up from reference TRBV30 and TRBJ2-6): SQTIHQWPATLVQPVGSPLSLECTVEGTSNPNLYWYRQAAGRGLQLLFYSVGIGQISSEVPQNLSASRPQDRQFILSSKKLLLSDSGFYLCAWSGTGANVLTFGAGSRLTVL.

This chain connects TRBV5-4 to TRBJ2-1; 8 bases are shared with TRBD1. The CDR3 length is 17 residues. V shed 6 bases and J 5 bases; nucleotides not matched to a gene: 16. The germline V gene has CDR1 SGHNT and CDR2 YYREEE (reference sequence). This CDR3 is CASTISQGAGLNNEQFF. CDR3 DNA sequence: TGTGCCAGCACCATCAGTCAGGGGGCTGGATTAAACAATGAGCAGTTCTTC.

The rearrangement joins TRBV4-1 to TRBJ2-7; 7 bases align to TRBD2. Germline CDR1 reads MGHRA; CDR2 reads YSYEKL. The CDR3 loop spans 17 amino acids. Germline trimming cut 1 base from V and 0 bases from J; bases unmatched to any gene: 9. The CDR3 bases are TGCGCCAGCAGCCAAGTCCTTCAGCGGGGATACTCCTACGAGCAGTACTTC. Translated: CASSQVLQRGYSYEQYF.

V is TRBV5-4 and J is TRBJ2-1; D might be TRBD1 or TRBD2, each matching 5 bases. V was shortened by 4 bases and J by 6 bases, with 20 bases between the two germline ends. Germline loops: CDR1 SGHNT, CDR2 YYREEE (reference sequence). CDR3 length: 16 residues. The CDR3, as DNA: TGTGCCAGCAGCCCGACGGGGCGGACCTACGGCAATGAGCAGTTCTTC. Translating gives CASSPTGRTYGNEQFF.

CDR3 in DNA: TGTGCCAGCAGCGTACAAGGGGGGAGTCCCTACGAGCAGTACTTC. Protein product: CASSVQGGSPYEQYF. The chain has TRBV9 and TRBJ2-7; D is possibly TRBD1 or TRBD2 (6 bases each). Trimming removed 1 base from V and 2 bases from J, with 13 bases in between. The CDR3 is 15 residues long. Germline V lookup: CDR1 SGDLS, CDR2 YYNGEE.

The gene calls are TRBV28 and TRBJ1-3, with a weak D call TRBD1 (6 bases). Trimming left V 6 bases short and J 0 bases short, with 15 bases between. The germline gives CDR1 MDHEN, CDR2 SYDVKM. This CDR3 has 16 amino acids. The CDR3 region is CASRPGTPISGNTIYF. In nucleotides, the CDR3 is TGTGCCAGCAGACCCGGGACACCCATCTCTGGAAACACCATATATTTT.

The V call is TRBV5-1, the J call TRBJ2-2, with 7 bases identical to TRBD2. The ends lost 4 bases at V and 6 bases at J; junction bases unmatched: 6. The CDR3 covers 14 residues. CDR1 and CDR2 (germline): SGHRS, YFSETQ. The CDR3: CASSPPGRPGELFF. The DNA for the CDR3 is TGCGCCAGCAGCCCCCCCGGGAGGCCCGGGGAGCTGTTTTTT.